The 7 T cell receptor beta chains presented below share a single source sample, sequenced in a study of control samples from healthy donors and cancer patients. Profiling relied on immunoSEQ multiplex PCR, and the TCRdb table lists in-frame clones only, not all of them. The sample yields about 54,000 clones, approximately 95% seen once. Sequenced input: blood. All receptors derive from a woman aged 25-40 years in good health.

The chain links TRBV3-1 (or the pseudogene TRBV3-2) to TRBJ2-5; 7 nucleotides match TRBD1. The germline V gene encodes CDR1 LGHDT and CDR2 YNNKEL (reference sequence). V trimming: 5 bases; J trimming: 5 bases; junction bases outside the gene matches: 14. The CDR3 runs to 16 residues. DNA of the CDR3: TGTGCCAGCAGCTCCATCCGGGACCAGGGACAGGAGACCCAGTACTTC. Its translation is CASSSIRDQGQETQYF.

The V call is TRBV6-5, the J call TRBJ2-5, with 9 bases lining up with TRBD1. The CDR3 has 13 amino acids. The germline gives CDR1 MNHEY, CDR2 SVGAGI. The ends lost 6 bases at V and 2 bases at J; junction bases unmatched: 1. The CDR3 protein is CASRGTGQETQYF. DNA of the CDR3: TGTGCCAGCAGGGGGACAGGGCAAGAGACCCAGTACTTC.

This chain links TRBV7-8 with TRBJ2-3, with 7 bases lining up with TRBD2. This CDR3 has 14 amino acids. Trimming took 2 bases from V and 5 from J; bases not matched to a gene: 4. CDR1 is SGHVS and CDR2 is FQNEAQ in the germline V gene. CDR3 DNA: TGTGCCAGCAGCTTAAAGCTAGCGGAAGATACGCAGTATTTT. Its protein is CASSLKLAEDTQYF.

The chain is built from TRBV27 and TRBJ2-7; D uncertain. The CDR3 is 14 residues long. Germline V lookup: CDR1 MNHEY, CDR2 SMNVEV (reference sequence). Trimming pared 1 base from V and 2 bases from J, leaving 9 bases between. In DNA form, the CDR3 reads TGTGCCAGCAGTTTATTGGGTGACACCTACGAGCAGTACTTC. Translated, it gives CASSLLGDTYEQYF.

The J gene is TRBJ2-3, the V gene TRBV9, with D possibly matching TRBD1 (5 bases). V was pared by 4 bases and J by 3 bases, with 18 bases between. Germline CDR1 is SGDLS and CDR2 is YYNGEE. The length of the CDR3 is 16 residues. This CDR3 is CASSPIYGALTDTQYF. In DNA, the CDR3 is TGTGCCAGCAGCCCTATCTATGGGGCGTTGACAGATACGCAGTATTTT.

The chain is built from TRBV15 and TRBJ1-1; 9 nucleotides match TRBD1. The CDR3 has 15 amino acids. Germline V gene lookup returns CDR1 LNHNV and CDR2 YYDKDF (reference sequence). V lost 0 bases and J lost 4; bases outside the gene matches: 3. The CDR3 region has the DNA TGTGCCACCAGCAGAGAAACAGGGGGCCTCACTGAAGCTTTCTTT. As protein: CATSRETGGLTEAFF.

The chain uses TRBV3-1 (or the pseudogene TRBV3-2) and TRBJ2-7, with 9 bases identical to TRBD1. This CDR3 region has 17 residues. J was trimmed by 1 base and V by 0 bases; bases with no gene match: 7. Germline CDR1 is LGHDT and CDR2 is YNNKEL (reference sequence). The CDR3 DNA is TGTGCCAGCAGCCAAGATCCCCGAGGGACAGGGTCCTACGAGCAGTACTTC. This codes for CASSQDPRGTGSYEQYF.